This entry features one TCR beta chain sequence. This specimen belongs to a study of blood T cell repertoires in COVID-19. Study context: Specimens from acute and convalescent COVID-19 originated in the United States, Italy and Spain. PBMCs, B-cell-depleted T cells, or T cells were the source of the cDNA or gDNA that made up the material.

Methods used by the authors: Researchers report that nucleated cell counts were estimated from reference gene primer amplification. Repertoires were generated with immunoSEQ multiplex PCR, while TCRdb's copy carries only in-frame clones and drops some. V and J calls and clone size follow that table, whereas D and trimming were derived from the DNA. The sample contains around 100,000 clones, 75% to 90% of which appear only once. CDR3 length equals 14 residues. V was cut by 5 bases and J by 0 bases, with 10 bases left in between. Germline V CDR1 and CDR2: LNHDA, SQIVND (reference sequence). The receptor was derived from a human donor in a cohort sampled during active or convalescent COVID-19. Sample: peripheral blood. The J gene is TRBJ1-1, the V gene TRBV19, with TRBD1 as a possible D gene (6 bases). This chain's CDR3 is CASSVQGLNTEAFF. The DNA for the CDR3 is TGTGCCAGTAGTGTGCAGGGGCTGAACACTGAAGCTTTCTTT.